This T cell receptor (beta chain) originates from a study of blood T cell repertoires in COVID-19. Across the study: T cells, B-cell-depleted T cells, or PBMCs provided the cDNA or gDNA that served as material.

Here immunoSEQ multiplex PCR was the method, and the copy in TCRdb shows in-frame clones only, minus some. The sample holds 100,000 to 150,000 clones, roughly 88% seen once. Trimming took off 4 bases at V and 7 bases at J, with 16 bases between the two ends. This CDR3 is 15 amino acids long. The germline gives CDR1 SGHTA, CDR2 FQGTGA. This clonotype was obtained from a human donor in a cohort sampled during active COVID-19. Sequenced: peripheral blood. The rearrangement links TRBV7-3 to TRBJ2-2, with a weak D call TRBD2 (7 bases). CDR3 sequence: CASSSTGGSSGELFF. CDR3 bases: TGTGCCAGCAGCTCGACGGGGGGCAGCAGCGGGGAGCTGTTTTTT.